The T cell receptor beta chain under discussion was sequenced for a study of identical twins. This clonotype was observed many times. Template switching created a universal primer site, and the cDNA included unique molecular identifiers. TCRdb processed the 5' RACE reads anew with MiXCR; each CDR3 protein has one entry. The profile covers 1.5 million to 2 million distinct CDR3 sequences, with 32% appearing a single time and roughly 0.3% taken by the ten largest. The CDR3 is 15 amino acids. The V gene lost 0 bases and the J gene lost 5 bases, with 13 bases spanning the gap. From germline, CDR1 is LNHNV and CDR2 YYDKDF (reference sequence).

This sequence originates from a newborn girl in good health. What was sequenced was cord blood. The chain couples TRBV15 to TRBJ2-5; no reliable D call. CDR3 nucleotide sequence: TGTGCCACCAGCAGAGATTTAAGGAATTGGGAGACCCAGTACTTC. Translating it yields CATSRDLRNWETQYF.